Following are 17 T cell receptor beta chains from one sample sequenced in a study of regulatory T cells in long-lasting Graves disease. Time point indicated: newly diagnosed GD, antithyroid drugs for less than 3 months. There was RNA extracted from PBMCs, and the TCR library was made from it. To make TCR beta libraries, researchers used iRepertoire HTBI primers and Arm-PCR of CDR3 regions. From the multiplex PCR reads, TCRdb called clonotypes with MiXCR, one entry per CDR3 protein. The data show fewer than 350,000 distinct CDR3 sequences, 15% to 20% seen once. Specimen: peripheral blood mononuclear cells (PBMCs), collected at new diagnosis, from a patient treated with antithyroid drugs. The origin of the receptors is a female donor with Graves disease.

J is TRBJ2-1 and V is TRBV7-9, with D unresolved. With 3 bases removed from V and 3 bases from J, the gap between germline ends came to 15 bases. The CDR3 is made up of 16 amino acids. In germline, CDR1 is SEHNR, CDR2 FQNEAQ (reference sequence). The CDR3 coding sequence is TGTGCCAGCAGCTTGGTAGATACGGAAGGCTACAATGAGCAGTTCTTC. This codes for CASSLVDTEGYNEQFF.

This clonotype was picked up many times. This rearrangement joins TRBV11-2 to TRBJ2-1; the match to TRBD2 covers 12 bases. Trimming cost V 2 bases and J 7 bases; bases outside gene matches: 9. The CDR3 sequence is 17 residues long. Germline CDR1 is SGHAT and CDR2 is FQNNGV. The CDR3 DNA reads TGTGCCAGCAGCTTAAGGTCGGGACTAGCGGGCAAAAATGAGCAGTTCTTC. Translated: CASSLRSGLAGKNEQFF.

Many counts were recorded for this clonotype. The rearrangement joins TRBV28 to TRBJ1-4; no definite D call. Germline lookup yields CDR1 MDHEN and CDR2 SYDVKM. V dropped 4 bases and J dropped 4 bases, with 13 bases sitting between them. The CDR3 spans 15 residues. CDR3 residues: CASSWTGRLNEKLFF. The CDR3 nucleotides are TGTGCCAGCAGTTGGACTGGACGGCTTAATGAAAAACTGTTTTTT.

Remarks on this clonotype: This could be a read error, since a much larger clone is one nucleotide away. CDR3 loop: CAISGGGGYTF. In DNA, the CDR3 is TGTGCCATCAGTGGGGGAGGTGGCTACACCTTC. This chain connects TRBV10-3 to TRBJ1-2; no firm D call. Looked up from germline, CDR1 is ENHRY and CDR2 is SYGVKD. The V and J ends lost 4 bases and 7 bases respectively, with 7 bases between them. CDR3 length: 11 amino acids.

This clonotype has a single count. A single base separates this from a much larger clone, so it may be a read error. CDR3 amino acids: CASSTGQGDYEQYF. In DNA, the CDR3 is TGTGCCAGCAGCACAGGACAGGGGGACTACGAGCAGTACTTC. This chain connects TRBV9 to TRBJ2-7; 10 bases align to TRBD1. The CDR3 is made up of 14 amino acids. J was trimmed by 3 bases and V by 4 bases; bases with no gene match: 4. The germline CDR1 and CDR2 sequences are SGDLS and YYNGEE.

This clonotype was detected once. This clone may be a read error of a much larger clone one base away. The CDR3 spells CASGSTGLGYTF. The CDR3 nucleotides read TGTGCCAGCGGCTCCACCGGACTCGGCTACACCTTC. The chain links TRBV7-9 to TRBJ1-2; no firm D call. The germline V gene encodes CDR1 SEHNR and CDR2 FQNEAQ (reference sequence). Trimming removed 8 bases from V and 8 bases from J, with 15 bases in between. There are 12 residues in the CDR3. Full variable domain (outside the CDR3, taken from reference TRBV7-9 and TRBJ1-2): DTGVSQNPRHKITKRGQNVTFRCDPISEHNRLYWYRQTLGQGPEFLTYFQNEAQLEKSRLLSDRFSAERPKGSFSTLEIQRTEQGDSAMYLCASGSTGLGYTFGSGTRLTVV.

This clonotype came up a few times. The J gene is TRBJ2-5, the V gene TRBV2; 7 bases match TRBD2. CDR3 length: 18 residues. Germline V gives CDR1 SNHLY, CDR2 FYNNEI. With 6 bases clipped from V and 5 bases from J, the junction kept 21 bases outside the gene matches. The CDR3 spells CASSLGGSGWAIGETQYF. The CDR3 region has the DNA TGTGCCAGCAGCCTGGGGGGGAGCGGCTGGGCGATAGGGGAGACCCAGTACTTC.

This clonotype has a count of ten or more. CDR3 DNA: TGTGCCAGCAGTTCCGAACCAACCCCGGACAGTAAAGAGACCCAGTACTTC. Translation: CASSSEPTPDSKETQYF. The genes are TRBV27 and TRBJ2-5, with a possible D match to TRBD1 (6 bases). The CDR3 sequence is 17 residues long. Germline CDR1 MNHEY, CDR2 SMNVEV (reference sequence). V lost 4 bases and J 3 bases, leaving 21 bases between the germline ends.

This clonotype showed up many times. This clone may be a read error of a much larger clone one base away. The chain recombines TRBV6-1 with TRBJ1-4; 9 bases are a match to TRBD1. The junction had 1 base not matched to a gene; V was cut back by 3 bases and J by 5 bases. CDR3 size: 14 residues. Germline V gene sequence: CDR1 MNHNS, CDR2 SASEGT. Here the CDR3 reads CASSDGTGNEKLFF. In DNA form, the CDR3 reads TGTGCCAGCAGTGACGGGACAGGGAATGAAAAACTGTTTTTT.

A few counts support this clonotype. The chain links TRBV20-1 to TRBJ2-7; D remains ambiguous. The germline V gene encodes CDR1 DFQATT and CDR2 SNEGSKA (reference sequence). Trimming took 6 bases from V and 2 from J, leaving 8 bases between them. The CDR3 has 11 residues. CDR3 DNA: TGCAGTGCAACAGAAACCTACGAGCAGTACTTC. Translating it yields CSATETYEQYF.

Concerning this clonotype: A much larger clone differs from this one at a single base, so this may be a read error. V and J are TRBV9 and TRBJ2-3; D not resolved. The CDR3 has 13 amino acids. In germline, CDR1 is SGDLS, CDR2 YYNGEE. CDR3 in amino acids: CATSVASSDTQYF. The DNA of the CDR3 is TGTGCCACCAGCGTAGCTAGTAGTGATACGCAGTATTTT.

In its sample, this clonotype was seen a few times. The chain links TRBV7-9 to TRBJ1-1; TRBD1 agrees at 7 bases. The J segment lost 1 base and the V segment lost 5 bases, leaving 7 bases of the junction unmatched. The CDR3 sequence is 15 residues long. Germline assignment: CDR1 SEHNR and CDR2 FQNEAQ (reference sequence). For the CDR3, the DNA is TGTGCCAGCAGCCCGCGGACAGGACAGAACACTGAAGCTTTCTTT. This sequence encodes CASSPRTGQNTEAFF. The variable domain in full, with the rest retrieved from reference TRBV7-9 and TRBJ1-1, is DTGVSQNPRHKITKRGQNVTFRCDPISEHNRLYWYRQTLGQGPEFLTYFQNEAQLEKSRLLSDRFSAERPKGSFSTLEIQRTEQGDSAMYLCASSPRTGQNTEAFFGQGTRLTVV.

This clonotype was seen many times. The V call is TRBV14, the J call TRBJ2-7; D call uncertain. This CDR3 is 13 amino acids long. Trimming removed 3 bases at V and 1 base at J, with 7 bases between. Germline CDR1 and CDR2: SGHDN and FVKESK. CDR3 bases: TGTGCCAGCAGCCAGGACGGTTCCTACGAGCAGTACTTC. Translated, it gives CASSQDGSYEQYF. Combining the CDR3 with reference TRBV14 and TRBJ2-7 gives the whole variable domain EAGVTQFPSHSVIEKGQTVTLRCDPISGHDNLYWYRRVMGKEIKFLLHFVKESKQDESGMPNNRFLAERTGGTYSTLKVQPAELEDSGVYFCASSQDGSYEQYFGPGTRLTVT.

This clonotype was counted between two and nine times. The V call is TRBV29-1, the J call TRBJ1-4; D might be TRBD1 (6 bases). Germline values: CDR1 SQVTM, CDR2 ANQGSEA. Trimming took off 2 bases at V and 6 bases at J, with 7 bases between the two ends. CDR3 size: 12 residues. CDR3 bases: TGCAGCGTTGAAACAGGGTATGAAAAACTGTTTTTT. Amino acids: CSVETGYEKLFF.

This clonotype was detected many times. V and J are TRBV29-1 and TRBJ2-3; 10 bases align to TRBD2. The CDR3 length is 14 residues. J lost 3 bases, V lost 7 bases, and 7 bases had no gene match. CDR1 is SQVTM and CDR2 is ANQGSEA in the germline V gene. CDR3 amino acids: CSATISGGTDTQYF. CDR3 coding DNA: TGCAGCGCAACGATTAGCGGGGGGACAGATACGCAGTATTTT.

The sample holds a few counts of this clonotype. The chain couples TRBV28 to TRBJ1-6; no clear D. Per the germline V gene, CDR1 is MDHEN and CDR2 is SYDVKM. The CDR3 is 13 residues long. CDR3 sequence: CGVRQTYNSPLHF. The CDR3 bases are TGTGGCGTCCGGCAGACTTATAATTCACCCCTCCACTTT.

With regard to this clonotype: This likely came from a read error, as a far larger clone is one base away. This chain uses TRBV28 with TRBJ2-1; 10 nucleotides agree with TRBD2. With the DNA end fitting TRBJ2-5 better, the J assignment may be wrong. This CDR3 contains 17 residues. Germline CDR1 is MDHEN and CDR2 is SYDVKM. CDR3 protein: CASSLPRAGLAEEAQYF. CDR3 bases: TGTGCCAGCAGTCTACCGCGGGCAGGACTAGCGGAAGAGGCCCAGTACTTC.